The present T cell receptor beta chain was sequenced within a study of control samples from healthy donors and cancer patients (dated by TCRdb to about 2020). As encoded in the germline V gene (reference sequence), CDR1 is MNHNY while CDR2 is SVGAGI. Relative to germline, V is missing 6 bases and J is missing 2 bases, with 7 bases of the junction outside any gene match. Taken from cysteine to phenylalanine, the CDR3 has 15 residues. Only CDR3 DNA remains: 45 bases, in frame from the first base. Libraries came from the immunoSEQ multiplex PCR assay. The clones in this table, taken by TCRdb from immuneACCESS, are in-frame only. Not every clone is retained; where verified, under half of the shortfall comes from an unresolved V gene, and the cause of the rest is unknown. For this sample there are under 200,000 clones; roughly 94% appear just once. The ten top clones hold 12% to 15% of the sample. As regards this clone: Its target antigen remains unknown. It has no much larger one-base neighbor in the sample; base qualities were not kept.

The source of this sequence is a man aged 55 to 69 with colorectal cancer. Sequencing input: PBMCs. Recombination joined TRBV6-6 with TRBJ1-5, with 7 bases in between that match TRBD1. The CDR3 amino acid sequence is: CASSTRGLGNQPQHF. The bases are TGTGCCAGCAGCACTAGGGGGCTCGGCAATCAGCCCCAGCATTTT.